This T cell receptor (beta chain) came from a study of shared clonotypes between healthy human individuals. The assay was immunoSEQ multiplex PCR, and TCRdb's table has in-frame clones only and misses some. The table includes 850,000 to 1,200,000 clones, around four fifths detected once. General observations from the study: Naive CD4 clonotypes overlapped across a handful of donors at roughly 4.5%. The diversity represented, both genetic and in exposure history, was limited by few donors.

Trimming cost V 5 bases and J 2 bases, with 14 bases left between them. CDR3 length: 15 residues. Germline CDR1 SGHAT, CDR2 FQNNGV. As concerns this clone: The target antigen is unknown.

The chain is built from TRBV11-2 and TRBJ2-3; TRBD2 is a possible D gene (6 bases). The receptor's source is a man between 18 and 29 years old in good health. Sequencing was done on a sample of memory CD4+ T cells sorted from blood. Indicated subset: CD45RA-negative fraction. CDR3 sequence: CASSRGLVLTDTQYF. CDR3 sequence (DNA): TGTGCCAGCAGCAGGGGACTGGTACTCACAGATACGCAGTATTTT.